This entry concerns a single T cell receptor (beta chain). The entry originates in a study of control samples from healthy donors and cancer patients. Only in-frame clones appear in the TCRdb table, and some are missing; sequencing was by immunoSEQ multiplex PCR. Of 150,000 to 200,000 clones in the sample, 90% were seen once. The CDR3 totals 13 residues. V was clipped by 4 bases and J by 8 bases, with 11 bases between them. The clonotype comes from a woman aged 50 to 65 in good health. Specimen: blood. The gene calls are TRBV12-3 or TRBV12-4 and TRBJ2-2; D is unclear. The DNA for the CDR3 is TGTGCCAGCAGTTACTCCCCAGGTGGGGAGCTGTTTTTT. Translating it yields CASSYSPGGELFF.